The rows below give T cell receptor beta chains drawn from one sample of a study of patients and donors after allogeneic stem cell transplantation. One entry per CDR3 protein, called by TCRdb with MiXCR from the RT-PCR reads. The sample yields about 230,000 distinct CDR3 sequences, roughly 15% seen once. The sample consisted of blood, either unsorted or a sorted T cell fraction (not recorded which). Receptor source: a human donor who was either an allogeneic HSCT recipient or a stem cell or donor lymphocyte infusion donor (not recorded which). It is not recorded whose cells these are; they may come from a transplant donor. CDR3s include the opening cysteine and the closing phenylalanine or tryptophan. The D gene is left open where the match is weak. The size field is filled for only some rows; it gives once, few, many or a size class.

d_call: .
clone_size: few
j_call: TRBJ2-2
v_call: TRBV27
cdr3_aa: CASTLGGASTGELFF
cdr3_nt: TGTGCCAGCACTCTGGGGGGGGCGAGCACCGGGGAGCTGTTTTTT

d_call: TRBD2
clone_size: few
j_call: TRBJ2-2
v_call: TRBV9
cdr3_aa: CASSSRLASTGELFF
cdr3_nt: TGTGCCAGCAGCTCCCGACTAGCCTCCACCGGGGAGCTGTTTTTT

d_call: .
clone_size: many
j_call: TRBJ1-1
v_call: TRBV5-1
cdr3_aa: CASSLGAKQNTEAFF
cdr3_nt: TGCGCCAGCAGCTTGGGGGCTAAACAAAACACTGAAGCTTTCTTT

d_call: .
clone_size: many
j_call: TRBJ1-1
v_call: TRBV6-4
cdr3_aa: CASSVLFDRCGTEAFF
cdr3_nt: TGTGCCAGCAGTGTCTTATTCGACAGATGCGGCACTGAAGCTTTCTTT

d_call: TRBD2
clone_size: few
j_call: TRBJ2-1
v_call: TRBV29-1
cdr3_aa: CSVSLAGGSAEQFF
cdr3_nt: TGCAGCGTTTCATTAGCGGGAGGAAGCGCTGAGCAGTTCTTC

d_call: .
clone_size: many
j_call: TRBJ1-1
v_call: TRBV7-9
cdr3_aa: CASSPLSPGYGNTEAFF
cdr3_nt: TGTGCCAGCAGCCCACTATCACCGGGGTACGGGAACACTGAAGCTTTCTTT

d_call: .
clone_size: many
j_call: TRBJ1-1
v_call: TRBV6-5
cdr3_aa: CASSYIGNTEAFF
cdr3_nt: TGTGCCAGCAGTTATATTGGTAACACTGAAGCTTTCTTT

d_call: .
clone_size: few
j_call: TRBJ1-4
v_call: TRBV20-1
cdr3_aa: CSARPPGGREKLFF
cdr3_nt: TGCAGTGCTAGGCCGCCAGGCGGAAGGGAAAAACTGTTTTTT

d_call: .
clone_size: .
j_call: TRBJ2-5
v_call: TRBV20-1
cdr3_aa: CSARYQGTQETQYF
cdr3_nt: TGCAGTGCTCGATACCAGGGGACTCAAGAGACCCAGTACTTC

d_call: TRBD2
clone_size: .
j_call: TRBJ2-1
v_call: TRBV15
cdr3_aa: CATSRDPGTSGEEQFF
cdr3_nt: TGTGCCACCAGCAGAGACCCCGGGACTAGCGGGGAAGAGCAGTTCTTC

d_call: .
clone_size: .
j_call: TRBJ1-1
v_call: TRBV24-1
cdr3_aa: CATRRGKDTEAFF
cdr3_nt: TGTGCCACCAGAAGGGGTAAAGACACTGAAGCTTTCTTT

d_call: .
clone_size: .
j_call: TRBJ2-7
v_call: TRBV12-3/TRBV12-4
cdr3_aa: CASSLGPSRGSYEQYF
cdr3_nt: TGTGCCAGCAGTCTCGGACCTTCCCGGGGCTCCTACGAGCAGTACTTC

d_call: TRBD2
clone_size: .
j_call: TRBJ2-1
v_call: TRBV2
cdr3_aa: CASITGTSGFKDEQFF
cdr3_nt: TGTGCCAGCATCACCGGGACTAGCGGGTTTAAGGATGAGCAGTTCTTC

d_call: .
clone_size: many
j_call: TRBJ2-5
v_call: TRBV5-1
cdr3_aa: CASSLDLSGETQYF
cdr3_nt: TGCGCCAGCAGCTTGGACCTTAGCGGAGAGACCCAGTACTTC

d_call: .
clone_size: many
j_call: TRBJ1-5
v_call: TRBV18
cdr3_aa: CASSTGGTQPQHF
cdr3_nt: TGTGCCAGCTCAACCGGGGGAACCCAGCCCCAGCATTTT

d_call: .
clone_size: few
j_call: TRBJ2-5
v_call: TRBV15
cdr3_aa: CATSRDHEGTQYF
cdr3_nt: TGTGCCACCAGCCGGGACCATGAGGGGACCCAGTACTTC

d_call: .
clone_size: few
j_call: TRBJ1-5
v_call: TRBV2
cdr3_aa: CATTTGLNQPQHF
cdr3_nt: TGTGCCACCACAACAGGGTTAAATCAGCCCCAGCATTTT

d_call: .
clone_size: .
j_call: TRBJ2-3
v_call: TRBV6-4
cdr3_aa: CASSEPLASTDTQYF
cdr3_nt: TGTGCCAGCAGTGAACCCCTAGCTAGCACAGATACGCAGTATTTT

d_call: .
clone_size: many
j_call: TRBJ1-1
v_call: TRBV7-9
cdr3_aa: CASRRGVGANFTEAFF
cdr3_nt: TGTGCCAGCAGGAGGGGTGTGGGGGCCAATTTCACTGAAGCTTTCTTT

d_call: .
clone_size: .
j_call: TRBJ2-2
v_call: TRBV7-6
cdr3_aa: CASSFRAGTDGELFF
cdr3_nt: TGTGCCAGCAGCTTTCGGGCCGGAACAGACGGGGAGCTGTTTTTT

d_call: .
clone_size: many
j_call: TRBJ2-4
v_call: TRBV19
cdr3_aa: CASRGVWNIQYF
cdr3_nt: TGTGCCAGTCGGGGCGTCTGGAACATTCAGTACTTC

d_call: TRBD1
clone_size: .
j_call: TRBJ1-1
v_call: TRBV4-2
cdr3_aa: CASSTRQGENTEAFF
cdr3_nt: TGTGCCAGCAGCACCCGACAGGGGGAGAACACTGAAGCTTTCTTT

d_call: TRBD2
clone_size: many
j_call: TRBJ2-1
v_call: TRBV12-3/TRBV12-4
cdr3_aa: CASILSGGTYNEQFF
cdr3_nt: TGTGCCAGCATCCTTAGCGGGGGGACCTACAATGAGCAGTTCTTC

d_call: .
clone_size: few
j_call: TRBJ1-5
v_call: TRBV20-1
cdr3_aa: CSARISRGPFNQPQHF
cdr3_nt: TGCAGTGCTAGAATAAGCAGGGGCCCCTTCAATCAGCCCCAGCATTTT

d_call: .
clone_size: many
j_call: TRBJ2-2
v_call: TRBV7-8
cdr3_aa: CASSLARLVGAGELFF
cdr3_nt: TGTGCCAGCAGCTTAGCCCGACTAGTAGGGGCCGGGGAGCTGTTTTTT

d_call: TRBD2
clone_size: few
j_call: TRBJ2-6
v_call: TRBV10-3
cdr3_aa: CAISGLAGAFSGANVLTF
cdr3_nt: TGTGCCATCAGCGGACTAGCGGGAGCCTTCTCTGGGGCCAACGTCCTGACTTTC

d_call: .
clone_size: .
j_call: TRBJ1-1
v_call: TRBV3-1
cdr3_aa: CASSQAVQNTEAFF
cdr3_nt: TGTGCCAGCAGCCAAGCAGTACAGAACACTGAAGCTTTCTTT

d_call: .
clone_size: many
j_call: TRBJ2-7
v_call: TRBV20-1
cdr3_aa: CSADPLGADSYEQYF
cdr3_nt: TGCAGTGCTGACCCACTTGGCGCAGACTCCTACGAGCAGTACTTC

d_call: TRBD1
clone_size: few
j_call: TRBJ2-3
v_call: TRBV5-1
cdr3_aa: CASSVGQSRFTDTQYF
cdr3_nt: TGCGCCAGCAGCGTGGGACAGAGCCGGTTCACAGATACGCAGTATTTT

d_call: TRBD1
clone_size: .
j_call: TRBJ1-1
v_call: TRBV20-1
cdr3_aa: CSARDNGQANTEAFF
cdr3_nt: TGCAGTGCTAGAGACAATGGACAGGCAAACACTGAAGCTTTCTTT

d_call: TRBD1
clone_size: few
j_call: TRBJ1-2
v_call: TRBV29-1
cdr3_aa: CSGGTGTGYTF
cdr3_nt: TGCAGCGGGGGGACAGGGACTGGCTACACCTTC

d_call: .
clone_size: many
j_call: TRBJ1-1
v_call: TRBV29-1
cdr3_aa: CSVDPGLVKAFF
cdr3_nt: TGCAGCGTTGATCCAGGGCTAGTTAAAGCTTTCTTT

d_call: .
clone_size: many
j_call: TRBJ1-5
v_call: TRBV3-1
cdr3_aa: CASSQGSGINQPQHF
cdr3_nt: TGTGCCAGCAGCCAAGGGTCGGGAATTAATCAGCCCCAGCATTTT

d_call: .
clone_size: few
j_call: TRBJ2-1
v_call: TRBV20-1
cdr3_aa: CSARSPSYNEQFF
cdr3_nt: TGCAGTGCTAGAAGCCCCTCCTACAATGAGCAGTTCTTC

d_call: TRBD2
clone_size: few
j_call: TRBJ2-5
v_call: TRBV7-9
cdr3_aa: CASSFLSSGGRETQYF
cdr3_nt: TGTGCCAGCAGCTTTCTGTCTAGCGGGGGTCGGGAGACCCAGTACTTC

d_call: .
clone_size: .
j_call: TRBJ1-2
v_call: TRBV5-6
cdr3_aa: CASTFRSPANYGYTF
cdr3_nt: TGTGCCAGCACCTTTAGAAGCCCGGCGAACTATGGCTACACCTTC

d_call: TRBD2
clone_size: many
j_call: TRBJ2-1
v_call: TRBV5-1
cdr3_aa: CASSLATSGAYNEQFF
cdr3_nt: TGCGCCAGCAGCTTGGCAACTAGCGGGGCGTACAATGAGCAGTTCTTC

d_call: .
clone_size: few
j_call: TRBJ1-4
v_call: TRBV15
cdr3_aa: CATSRDTGFEKLFF
cdr3_nt: TGTGCCACCAGCAGAGATACGGGTTTTGAAAAACTGTTTTTT

d_call: .
clone_size: once
j_call: TRBJ2-7
v_call: TRBV20-1
cdr3_aa: CSARGQTSGANEQYF
cdr3_nt: TGCAGTGCTAGAGGCCAAACCAGTGGGGCTAACGAGCAGTACTTC

d_call: .
clone_size: .
j_call: TRBJ1-2
v_call: TRBV7-8
cdr3_aa: CASSFRTPLGGYTF
cdr3_nt: TGTGCCAGCAGCTTCCGGACCCCTTTGGGAGGCTACACCTTC

d_call: TRBD2
clone_size: few
j_call: TRBJ2-1
v_call: TRBV6-2/TRBV6-3
cdr3_aa: CASTLAGRYNEQFF
cdr3_nt: TGTGCCAGCACCTTAGCGGGGCGCTACAATGAGCAGTTCTTC

d_call: .
clone_size: .
j_call: TRBJ2-7
v_call: TRBV14
cdr3_aa: CASSQVGSVGQYF
cdr3_nt: TGTGCCAGCAGCCAAGTCGGTTCCGTCGGGCAGTACTTC

d_call: .
clone_size: .
j_call: TRBJ2-5
v_call: TRBV29-1
cdr3_aa: CSTRQGMETQYF
cdr3_nt: TGCAGCACCAGGCAGGGGATGGAGACCCAGTACTTC

d_call: .
clone_size: few
j_call: TRBJ1-3
v_call: TRBV7-7
cdr3_aa: CASSLGGISSGNTIYF
cdr3_nt: TGTGCTAGCAGCTTAGGTGGCATATCCTCTGGAAACACCATATATTTT

d_call: .
clone_size: many
j_call: TRBJ2-1
v_call: TRBV2
cdr3_aa: CASSESRFNEQFF
cdr3_nt: TGTGCCAGCAGTGAAAGCAGGTTCAATGAGCAGTTCTTC

d_call: TRBD2
clone_size: .
j_call: TRBJ2-3
v_call: TRBV24-1
cdr3_aa: CATSEPSGGPRTDTQYF
cdr3_nt: TGTGCCACCAGTGAGCCTAGCGGGGGACCTCGCACAGATACGCAGTATTTT

d_call: .
clone_size: few
j_call: TRBJ2-5
v_call: TRBV3-1
cdr3_aa: CASSSTLGETQYF
cdr3_nt: TGTGCCAGCAGCTCCACGTTGGGGGAGACCCAGTACTTC

d_call: TRBD2
clone_size: few
j_call: TRBJ2-7
v_call: TRBV5-1
cdr3_aa: CASSLTYQGSGLSYEQYF
cdr3_nt: TGCGCCAGCAGCTTGACATATCAAGGTAGCGGGTTGTCCTACGAGCAGTACTTC

d_call: .
clone_size: few
j_call: TRBJ2-1
v_call: TRBV3-1
cdr3_aa: CASSQGVRGEQFF
cdr3_nt: TGTGCCAGCAGCCAAGGGGTCAGGGGTGAGCAGTTCTTC